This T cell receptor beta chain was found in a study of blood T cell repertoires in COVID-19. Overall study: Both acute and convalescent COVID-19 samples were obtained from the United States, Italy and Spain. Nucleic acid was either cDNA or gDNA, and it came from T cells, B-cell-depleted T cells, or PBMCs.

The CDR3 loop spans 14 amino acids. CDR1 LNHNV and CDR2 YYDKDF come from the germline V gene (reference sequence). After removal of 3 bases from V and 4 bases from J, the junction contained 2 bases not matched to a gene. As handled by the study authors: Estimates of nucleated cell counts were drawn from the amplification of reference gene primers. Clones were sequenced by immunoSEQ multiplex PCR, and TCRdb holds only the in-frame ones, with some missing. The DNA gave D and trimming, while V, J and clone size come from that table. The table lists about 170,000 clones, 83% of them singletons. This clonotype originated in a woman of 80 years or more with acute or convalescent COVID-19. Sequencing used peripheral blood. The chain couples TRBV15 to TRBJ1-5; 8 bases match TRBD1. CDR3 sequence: CATSRGQENQPQHF. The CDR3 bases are TGTGCCACCAGCAGGGGACAGGAAAATCAGCCCCAGCATTTT.